The 24 T cell receptor beta chains below come from one sample, sequenced in a study of cytomegalovirus exposure and HLA in healthy donors. Both 60 Vbeta primers and 13 Jbeta primers went into the PCR. TCRdb's table, derived via immunoSEQ multiplex PCR, lists solely in-frame clones and lacks some. The sample consists of 120,000 to 150,000 clones, 75% to 80% of them appearing once. Sequenced input: PBMCs. The receptors come from a woman in her 30s in good health and CMV-seronegative.

The chain carries TRBV13 and TRBJ1-1; 8 bases agree with TRBD1. The length of the CDR3 is 14 residues. V lost 4 bases to trimming and J lost 2 bases; unmatched junction nucleotides: 3. Germline V lookup: CDR1 PRHDT, CDR2 FYEKMQ (reference sequence). In DNA form, the CDR3 reads TGTGCCAGCAGCTGGGGACAGGCAAACACTGAAGCTTTCTTT. It yields the protein CASSWGQANTEAFF.

The rearrangement links TRBV19 to TRBJ2-3; 8 positions agree with TRBD1. Per the germline V gene, CDR1 is LNHDA and CDR2 is SQIVND (reference sequence). This CDR3 is built from 14 residues. J was trimmed by 8 bases and V by 4 bases; bases with no gene match: 8. CDR3 residues: CASSNQDRVGTQYF. Written as DNA, the CDR3 is TGTGCCAGTAGTAACCAGGACAGGGTTGGTACGCAGTATTTT. The complete variable domain, with remaining parts taken from reference TRBV19 and TRBJ2-3, reads DGGITQSPKYLFRKEGQNVTLSCEQNLNHDAMYWYRQDPGQGLRLIYYSQIVNDFQKGDIAEGYSVSREKKESFPLTVTSAQKNPTAFYLCASSNQDRVGTQYFGPGTRLTVL.

As concerns this clone: Other DNA sequences in this sample translate to the same CDR3. The gene calls are TRBV4-1 and TRBJ1-2; D is uncertain. CDR1 is MGHRA, CDR2 YSYEKL, per germline. The CDR3 runs 12 residues. V shed 1 base and J shed 5 bases, with 5 bases lying between them. The CDR3 DNA sequence: TGCGCCAGCAGCCAAGCGGGATATGGCTACACCTTC. Protein sequence: CASSQAGYGYTF.

This chain joins TRBV7-2 and TRBJ2-1, with 9 bases fitting TRBD2. After removal of 10 bases from V and 6 bases from J, the junction contained 10 bases not matched to a gene. There are 14 residues in the CDR3. In germline, CDR1 is SGHTA, CDR2 FQGNSA. The CDR3, as DNA: TGTGCCACGGGCGGCCTAGCGGGAAGCAATGAGCAGTTCTTC. Its protein is CATGGLAGSNEQFF.

The V and J genes are TRBV5-5 and TRBJ1-4; 8 positions match TRBD1. Trimming removed 4 bases from V and 13 bases from J; junction bases left unmatched: 6. CDR3 length: 12 residues. The germline V gene has CDR1 SGHKS and CDR2 YYEKEE (reference sequence). The DNA of the CDR3 is TGTGCCAGCAGCCACTGGACAGGGCGACTGTTTTTT. This sequence encodes CASSHWTGRLFF.

In nucleotides, the CDR3 is TGTGCCTGGATGGGCAGGGGGATGGACTTCTCCTACGAGCAGTACTTC. Protein product: CAWMGRGMDFSYEQYF. The gene calls are TRBV30 and TRBJ2-7; TRBD1 matches 7 bases. Germline V gene data show CDR1 as GTSNPN and CDR2 as SVGIG (reference sequence). Trimming took 4 bases from V and 0 from J; bases not matched to a gene: 12. This CDR3 is 16 amino acids long.

The gene calls are TRBV7-9 and TRBJ1-2; D is undetermined. The germline gives CDR1 SEHNR, CDR2 FQNEAQ (reference sequence). This CDR3 is 16 amino acids long. The V gene lost 2 bases and the J gene lost 6 bases, with 19 bases spanning the gap. DNA for the CDR3: TGTGCCAGCAGCTTAAGCAGAGGCTTATCTCTCGATGGCTACACCTTC. This encodes CASSLSRGLSLDGYTF.

This clone came up a few times. The chain is built from TRBV25-1 and TRBJ2-1; D might be TRBD1 (6 bases). Trimming shortened V by 9 bases and J by 5 bases, and 29 bases separated the two germline ends. The CDR3 is 18 amino acids. Looked up from germline, CDR1 is MGHDK and CDR2 is SYGVNS. In nucleotides, the CDR3 is TGTGCCAGTGCGCGACCCGTCGGGACACCCTACAGACACAATGAGCAGTTCTTC. It is translated as CASARPVGTPYRHNEQFF. The entire variable domain, with the rest obtained from reference TRBV25-1 and TRBJ2-1, is as follows: EADIYQTPRYLVIGTGKKITLECSQTMGHDKMYWYQQDPGMELHLIHYSYGVNSTEKGDLSSESTVSRIRTEHFPLTLESARPSHTSQYLCASARPVGTPYRHNEQFFGPGTRLTVL.

The V and J genes are TRBV7-3 and TRBJ1-1, with D possibly being TRBD1 (5 bases). Germline V gene sequence: CDR1 SGHTA, CDR2 FQGTGA. Trimming took off 5 bases at V and 0 bases at J, with 13 bases between the two ends. This CDR3 has 15 amino acids. The CDR3 sequence is CASSAHTGMNTEAFF. Here the CDR3 DNA reads TGTGCCAGCAGCGCCCACACAGGAATGAACACTGAAGCTTTCTTT.

The chain employs TRBV2 and TRBJ2-2; D is possibly TRBD1 (6 bases). This CDR3 region has 16 residues. Trimming stripped 2 bases from V and 5 bases from J, with 15 bases between. The germline V gene has CDR1 SNHLY and CDR2 FYNNEI. CDR3 DNA: TGTGCCAGCAGTGAATATTGGGGGCCAGAGACCGGGGAGCTGTTTTTT. Translating gives CASSEYWGPETGELFF.

The V call is TRBV5-8, the J call TRBJ1-1, with TRBD1 matching 8 bases. The V segment lost 2 bases and the J segment 4 bases; nucleotides outside the gene matches: 7. Germline V gene sequence: CDR1 SGHTS, CDR2 YDEGEE. CDR3 length: 15 amino acids. CDR3 region: CASSFEQGVSTEAFF. DNA for the CDR3: TGTGCCAGCAGCTTTGAACAGGGGGTTAGCACTGAAGCTTTCTTT.

V is TRBV29-1 and J is TRBJ2-7; TRBD1 might be the D (5 bases). Trimming cost V 3 bases and J 0 bases, with 15 bases left between them. Germline lookup yields CDR1 SQVTM and CDR2 ANQGSEA. There are 15 residues in the CDR3. CDR3 region: CSVEARAFSSYEQYF. CDR3 sequence (DNA): TGCAGCGTTGAGGCCAGGGCGTTTAGCTCCTACGAGCAGTACTTC.

CDR3 DNA: TGTGCCAGCAGCCGGGGACAGTATAATTCACCCCTCCACTTT. Encoded protein: CASSRGQYNSPLHF. V and J are TRBV2 and TRBJ1-6; 7 bases are a match to TRBD1. The CDR3 is 14 amino acids. With V trimmed by 6 bases and J by 4 bases, 3 bases remained unmatched. The V gene's germline CDR1 is SNHLY and CDR2 FYNNEI.

About this clone itself: A read error may produce the germline difference seen at one junction end. The V call is TRBV19, the J call TRBJ1-2; D unclear. Germline-derived CDR1 and CDR2 are LNHDA and SQIVND (reference sequence). The CDR3 covers 11 residues. This chain's CDR3 is CASSIHPIPVF. CDR3 in DNA: TGTGCCAGTAGTATCCACCCAATCCCAGTTTTC.

This chain links TRBV14 with TRBJ1-4, with unresolved D. Between the trimmed V and J ends, which lost 5 bases and 7 bases, there was a span of 11 bases. There are 13 residues in the CDR3. From germline, CDR1 is SGHDN and CDR2 FVKESK. CDR3 nucleotide sequence: TGTGCCAGCAGCAGAGGGAGTTCTGAAAAACTGTTTTTT. Amino acids: CASSRGSSEKLFF.

The chain has TRBV5-1 and TRBJ1-1; no clear D gene. V lost 4 bases and J lost 0, with 16 bases in between. From germline, CDR1 is SGHRS and CDR2 YFSETQ. This CDR3 is 16 amino acids long. The CDR3 reads CASSLPHTTMNTEAFF. In DNA, the CDR3 is TGCGCCAGCAGCCTCCCCCATACAACCATGAACACTGAAGCTTTCTTT.

This clone was detected only once. The chain has TRBV12-5 and TRBJ1-2, with TRBD1 matching 10 bases. CDR3 length: 16 amino acids. Trimming cost V 2 bases and J 7 bases; bases outside gene matches: 10. The germline V gene has CDR1 LGHNT and CDR2 FRNRAP. The DNA of the CDR3 is TGTGCTAGTGGTTTGAAACCGGGACAGGGGATTCCTGGCTACACCTTC. It encodes CASGLKPGQGIPGYTF.

The chain has TRBV29-1 and TRBJ2-5; D gene uncertain. Trimming pared 3 bases from V and 2 bases from J, leaving 4 bases between. Looked up from germline, CDR1 is SQVTM and CDR2 is ANQGSEA. The CDR3 covers 11 residues. CDR3 sequence (DNA): TGCAGCGTTGACTCTCAAGAGACCCAGTACTTC. Its protein product is CSVDSQETQYF.

This clone was picked up one time. The V and J genes are TRBV5-1 and TRBJ1-2; D is perhaps TRBD1 (5 bases). This CDR3 has 14 amino acids. Germline CDR1 SGHRS, CDR2 YFSETQ. Between the trimmed V and J ends, which lost 0 bases and 5 bases, there was a span of 11 bases. CDR3 sequence reads: CASSLADRGYGYTF. The CDR3 bases are TGCGCCAGCAGCTTGGCCGACAGAGGATATGGCTACACCTTC.

The gene calls are TRBV5-4 and TRBJ2-1; 8 bases line up with TRBD2. CDR1 is SGHNT, CDR2 YYREEE, per germline (reference sequence). V lost 1 base, J lost 0 bases, and 6 bases stayed unmatched. The CDR3 has 17 amino acids. DNA of the CDR3: TGTGCCAGCAGCTTGACTTACGGGGGGGCCTCCTACAATGAGCAGTTCTTC. Its protein product is CASSLTYGGASYNEQFF.

This sequence joins TRBV5-1 and TRBJ1-1, with a weak D call TRBD1 (6 bases). CDR1 SGHRS and CDR2 YFSETQ come from the germline V gene. CDR3 length equals 16 residues. V gave up 0 bases and J gave up 4 bases, with 16 bases separating them. The CDR3 nucleotides are TGCGCCAGCAGCTTGGACGGGATTCAGGGGAGCACTGAAGCTTTCTTT. It specifies CASSLDGIQGSTEAFF.

The V gene is TRBV12-5, the J gene TRBJ2-5; 7 nucleotides agree with TRBD1. The CDR3 covers 12 residues. After removal of 8 bases from V and 5 bases from J, the junction contained 5 bases not matched to a gene. Per germline, CDR1 LGHNT and CDR2 FRNRAP. The CDR3 coding sequence is TGTGCTAGTTCACAGGGGAAGGAGACCCAGTACTTC. Its protein is CASSQGKETQYF.

The chain is built from TRBV2 and TRBJ1-4; 9 nucleotides match TRBD1. From germline, CDR1 is SNHLY and CDR2 FYNNEI. The V segment lost 6 bases and the J segment 7 bases; nucleotides outside the gene matches: 9. The CDR3 is 15 residues long. The CDR3 loop is CASRSGTGSSEKLFF. The DNA of the CDR3 is TGTGCCAGCAGATCCGGGACAGGGAGTAGTGAAAAACTGTTTTTT.

This clone was observed once. This chain connects TRBV14 to TRBJ2-7; maybe TRBD1 (6 bases). V lost 6 bases and J 0 bases, leaving 12 bases between the germline ends. Germline lookup yields CDR1 SGHDN and CDR2 FVKESK. The length of the CDR3 is 14 residues. The CDR3: CASSLTGFSYEQYF. CDR3 nucleotide sequence: TGTGCCAGCAGTCTGACAGGTTTCTCCTACGAGCAGTACTTC.